This TCR beta chain appears in the sequencing data of a study of cytomegalovirus exposure and HLA in healthy donors. General observations from the study: Links to common viral pathogens appeared, in a later analysis, for several of the most significant clusters. Specific recognition of CMV antigens was confirmed in vitro for a few chains (all CMV-associated). In a later analysis, HLA-associated TCR beta chains were more clonally expanded than equally common others.

The PCR ran on 60 Vbeta and 13 Jbeta primers. The data were produced by immunoSEQ multiplex PCR, yet TCRdb's version contains in-frame clones alone and is incomplete. The sample has about 200,000 clones; 81% are singletons. This clone has only one observation. Its antigen is not identified. CDR1 and CDR2 (germline): MDHEN, SYDVKM. The CDR3 runs to 15 residues. With 2 bases clipped from V and 9 bases from J, the junction kept 10 bases outside the gene matches. This receptor was obtained from a man between 40 and 49 years old in good health and CMV-seropositive. The source material was PBMCs. V is TRBV28 and J is TRBJ1-2; TRBD1 agrees at 9 bases. CDR3 in amino acids: CASSLRGDRETSYTF. In nucleotides, the CDR3 is TGTGCCAGCAGTTTACGGGGGGACAGGGAAACAAGCTACACCTTC.